This T cell receptor beta chain stems from a study of shared clonotypes between healthy human individuals. Points on this clone: Its matching antigen is unknown.

CD4+ cells were split into CD45RA+ naive and CD45RA-negative memory subsets. Whole-study results and caveats: As a rule, naive subsets had a larger estimated richness than memory subsets.

The CDR3 consists of 15 residues. Looked up from germline, CDR1 is KGHSH and CDR2 is LQKENI. Trimming took off 0 bases at V and 3 bases at J, with 11 bases between the two ends. The authors split each subset's genomic DNA evenly across several immunoSEQ plates. As handled by the study authors: Filtering differed, since immunoSEQ gave only junction sequences and no quality scores. Data came from immunoSEQ multiplex PCR; TCRdb stores just in-frame clones and leaves some out. The V and J calls and clone size come from that table; D and trimming were worked out from the DNA. The sample has around 2.5 million clones; roughly 93% are singletons.

This clonotype originated in a man between 18 and 29 years old in good health. Some clones in this sample may be carry-over from other donors' samples. The source material was naive CD4+ T cells from PBMCs. Subset: CD45RA+ positively selected. This chain links TRBV18 with TRBJ1-1; D not certain. The CDR3 region has the DNA TGTGCCAGCTCACCACCGATGCGAGTGGACACTGAAGCTTTCTTT. It translates to CASSPPMRVDTEAFF. The full variable domain, with the rest looked up from reference TRBV18 and TRBJ1-1, is NAGVMQNPRHLVRRRGQEARLRCSPMKGHSHVYWYRQLPEEGLKFMVYLQKENIIDESGMPKERFSAEFPKEGPSILRIQQVVRGDSAAYFCASSPPMRVDTEAFFGQGTRLTVV.